Listed here are 27 T cell receptor beta chains from one sample, sequenced in a study of identical twins. In TCRdb, the 5' RACE reads were re-called with MiXCR into one record per CDR3 protein. Of roughly 1,500,000 distinct CDR3 sequences in the sample, about 32% were seen once. Sequenced input: cord blood. All receptors derive from a newborn girl in good health.

The V call is TRBV9, the J call TRBJ2-1; 7 bases are shared with TRBD2. The J call may be in error: the DNA end matches TRBJ2-7 better. Germline CDR1 and CDR2: SGDLS and YYNGEE. The CDR3 is 16 residues long. CDR3 nucleotide sequence: TGTGCCAGCAGCGTAAGCGGGGCCGACTCCTACAATGAGCAGTACTTC. Translating gives CASSVSGADSYNEQYF.

This clonotype was seen a handful of times. This chain links TRBV9 with TRBJ2-1; 10 bases match TRBD2. This CDR3 is 19 amino acids long. The trim removed 5 bases at V and 0 bases at J, leaving 14 bases unmatched. Germline CDR1 and CDR2: SGDLS and YYNGEE. The CDR3 DNA reads TGTGCCAGCAGTCGTTTTAGCGGGGGGCCGTCAAACTCCTACAATGAGCAGTTCTTC. It translates to CASSRFSGGPSNSYNEQFF.

The CDR3 reads CASSSPPGTFHNEQYF. The DNA for the CDR3 is TGTGCCAGCAGTTCCCCCCCCGGGACTTTCCACAATGAGCAGTACTTC. The chain carries TRBV27 and TRBJ2-5, with TRBD2 as a possible D gene (6 bases). Trimming shortened V by 4 bases and J by 11 bases, and 26 bases separated the two germline ends. This CDR3 has 16 amino acids. Looked up from germline, CDR1 is MNHEY and CDR2 is SMNVEV (reference sequence).

The chain links TRBV7-9 to TRBJ2-7; TRBD1 matches 11 bases. Unmatched junction bases numbered 5, after V lost 5 bases and J lost 5 bases. CDR3 length equals 14 residues. Germline CDR1 SEHNR, CDR2 FQNEAQ (reference sequence). The CDR3 bases are TGTGCCAGCAGCCGACGGACAGGGGGCAACGAGCAGTACTTC. It encodes CASSRRTGGNEQYF.

The chain recombines TRBV4-2 with TRBJ2-3; 7 bases line up with TRBD2. The CDR3 is made up of 15 amino acids. The junction had 5 bases not matched to a gene; V was cut back by 4 bases and J by 1 base. Germline V gene sequence: CDR1 LGHNA, CDR2 YNFKEQ. Here the CDR3 reads CASSPTSSGTDTQYF. CDR3 DNA: TGTGCCAGCAGCCCGACTAGCTCGGGCACAGATACGCAGTATTTT.

The chain joins TRBV2 to TRBJ2-7; a weak D match, TRBD1 (6 bases). Trimming removed 10 bases from V and 4 bases from J, with 20 bases in between. Germline V gives CDR1 SNHLY, CDR2 FYNNEI. This CDR3 spans 14 amino acids. Written as DNA, the CDR3 is TGTGCCATCGAAGAACGGGACAACGTATACGAGCAGTACTTC. Encoded protein: CAIEERDNVYEQYF.

In DNA, the CDR3 is TGTGCCTGGTCGGGGCAGAAAGAGACCCAGTACTTC. Protein sequence: CAWSGQKETQYF. The chain employs TRBV30 and TRBJ2-5; D possibly uses TRBD1 or TRBD2 (5 bases each). The length of the CDR3 is 12 residues. Trimming took 5 bases from V and 3 from J, leaving 10 bases between them. Germline V gene lookup returns CDR1 GTSNPN and CDR2 SVGIG (reference sequence).

The V gene is TRBV29-1, the J gene TRBJ1-1; 10 bases agree with TRBD1. This CDR3 comprises 14 residues. Germline values: CDR1 SQVTM, CDR2 ANQGSEA. V trimming: 6 bases; J trimming: 3 bases; junction bases outside the gene matches: 7. In DNA, the CDR3 is TGCAGCGTCCGGACAGGGGGAAGGGACACTGAAGCTTTCTTT. Amino acids: CSVRTGGRDTEAFF.

V is TRBV10-3 and J is TRBJ1-2; 7 bases agree with TRBD1. Trimming cost V 0 bases and J 4 bases; bases outside gene matches: 8. The CDR3 length is 16 residues. Looked up from germline, CDR1 is ENHRY and CDR2 is SYGVKD. This CDR3 is CAISESRQGPLYGYTF. In DNA form, the CDR3 reads TGTGCCATCAGTGAGTCCCGACAGGGACCCCTCTATGGCTACACCTTC.

The CDR3 DNA reads as TGTGCCAGCAGCTCCACGCCGGGGCTAGCGGGAGGTCCATCCCCAGATACGCAGTATTTT. Amino acids: CASSSTPGLAGGPSPDTQYF. The V call is TRBV28, the J call TRBJ2-3, with 11 nucleotides matching TRBD2. The CDR3 runs to 20 residues. Germline trimming cut 6 bases from V and 4 bases from J; bases unmatched to any gene: 21. Germline values: CDR1 MDHEN, CDR2 SYDVKM.

This clonotype has only a few counts. The chain uses TRBV6-2 or TRBV6-3 and TRBJ1-2, with D uncertain. Germline V CDR1 and CDR2: MNHEY, SVGEGT. The CDR3 runs 12 residues. V was cut by 1 base and J by 8 bases, with 8 bases left in between. Here the CDR3 DNA reads TGTGCCAGCAGTTACTACCCGGGAGGCTACACCTTC. Its protein product is CASSYYPGGYTF.

The rearrangement uses TRBV20-1 and TRBJ1-1; D not certain. The CDR3 sequence is 14 residues long. V lost 0 bases, J lost 0 bases, and 8 bases lay in between. Germline assignment: CDR1 DFQATT and CDR2 SNEGSKA (reference sequence). The CDR3 reads CSARDAGMNTEAFF. Written as DNA, the CDR3 is TGCAGTGCTAGAGATGCAGGAATGAACACTGAAGCTTTCTTT.

V is TRBV20-1 and J is TRBJ2-3; 8 bases map to TRBD2. The CDR3 runs to 17 residues. Unmatched junction bases numbered 11, after V lost 1 base and J lost 2 bases. Germline V gene sequence: CDR1 DFQATT, CDR2 SNEGSKA (reference sequence). The CDR3 DNA is TGCAGTGCTAGAGGGGGCGGGAGGAAAGGAAACACAGATACGCAGTATTTT. Amino acids: CSARGGGRKGNTDTQYF.

V gene TRBV20-1 combines with J gene TRBJ1-2; 9 nucleotides line up with TRBD1. The CDR3 is 14 amino acids. Germline-derived CDR1 and CDR2 are DFQATT and SNEGSKA (reference sequence). V shed 1 base, J shed 4 bases, and the junction held 4 bases outside the gene matches. CDR3 in DNA: TGCAGTGCTAGAGGGGGGGGACAGGGCTATGGCTACACCTTC. It encodes CSARGGGQGYGYTF.

This clonotype was seen ten or more times. The J gene is TRBJ1-2, the V gene TRBV9; D is unclear. Per the germline V gene, CDR1 is SGDLS and CDR2 is YYNGEE. This CDR3 has 12 amino acids. The germline V and J ends were trimmed by 0 bases and 8 bases, with 8 bases remaining between them. CDR3 protein: CASSVERGGYTF. As DNA, the CDR3 is TGTGCCAGCAGCGTAGAGCGGGGAGGCTACACCTTC.

V gene TRBV7-9 combines with J gene TRBJ1-6; D is ambiguous. The CDR3 spans 16 residues. From germline, CDR1 is SEHNR and CDR2 FQNEAQ (reference sequence). V shed 5 bases and J shed 0 bases, with 11 bases lying between them. The CDR3 region is CASSVLQHSYNSPLHF. The CDR3 DNA reads TGTGCCAGCAGCGTTCTGCAGCACTCCTATAATTCACCCCTCCACTTT.

V and J are TRBV12-3 or TRBV12-4 and TRBJ1-1; D not certain. The length of the CDR3 is 21 residues. Trimming took off 2 bases at V and 0 bases at J, with 28 bases between the two ends. CDR3: CASSLFDPYSPGNSMNTEAFF. CDR3 nucleotide sequence: TGTGCCAGCAGTTTATTTGACCCCTATTCGCCGGGGAATTCCATGAACACTGAAGCTTTCTTT.

Concerning this clonotype: At one end the junction does not follow the germline gene, possibly because of a read error. The chain recombines TRBV28 with TRBJ2-6; D tentatively fits TRBD1 or TRBD2 (5 bases each). The length of the CDR3 is 13 residues. CDR1 and CDR2 (germline): MDHEN, SYDVKM. The CDR3 DNA is TGTGCCAGCAGTTTAGACGGGGCCAACGTCCCGACTTTC. It is translated as CASSLDGANVPTF.

This clonotype was seen a few times. The chain uses TRBV11-1 and TRBJ1-1; TRBD1 is a possible D gene (5 bases). This CDR3 comprises 12 residues. The V gene's germline CDR1 is SGHAT and CDR2 FQDESV (reference sequence). The germline V and J ends were trimmed by 4 bases and 4 bases, with 7 bases remaining between them. CDR3 region: CASSWGPTEAFF. The CDR3 region has the DNA TGTGCCAGCAGCTGGGGACCCACTGAAGCTTTCTTT. Filled out from reference TRBV11-1 and TRBJ1-1, the complete variable domain reads EAEVAQSPRYKITEKSQAVAFWCDPISGHATLYWYRQILGQGPELLVQFQDESVVDDSQLPKDRFSAERLKGVDSTLKIQPAELGDSAMYLCASSWGPTEAFFGQGTRLTVV.

The chain couples TRBV15 to TRBJ2-3, with D possibly called TRBD1 or TRBD2 (7 bases each). Trimming stripped 0 bases from V and 5 bases from J, with 24 bases between. CDR1 and CDR2 from the germline V gene are LNHNV and YYDKDF (reference sequence). The CDR3 is 19 amino acids. In DNA, the CDR3 is TGTGCCACCAGCAGAGAATTTTCCGGTTGGACAGGCGGGGGAGATACGCAGTATTTT. Translation: CATSREFSGWTGGGDTQYF.

The J gene is TRBJ1-2, the V gene TRBV28; tentatively, D is TRBD1 (6 bases). Per the germline V gene, CDR1 is MDHEN and CDR2 is SYDVKM. The CDR3 loop spans 15 amino acids. V lost 2 bases to trimming and J lost 3 bases, with 13 bases between them. DNA of the CDR3: TGTGCCAGCAGTTTAAGCGGGGGCTCGGACTATGGCTACACCTTC. Translating gives CASSLSGGSDYGYTF.

In its sample, this clonotype was seen a few times. V and J are TRBV10-3 and TRBJ1-1, with a possible D match to TRBD1 (5 bases). Trimming pared 10 bases from V and 4 bases from J, leaving 19 bases between. The CDR3 length is 14 residues. Germline assignment: CDR1 ENHRY and CDR2 SYGVKD. In nucleotides, the CDR3 is TGTGCCACCACCGCGTACAGTAGGGGCACTGAAGCTTTCTTT. It encodes CATTAYSRGTEAFF.

This clonotype was picked up a small number of times. The V call is TRBV4-2, the J call TRBJ2-1; 8 bases agree with TRBD2. The trim removed 1 base at V and 3 bases at J, leaving 5 bases unmatched. The CDR3 length is 16 residues. In germline, CDR1 is LGHNA, CDR2 YNFKEQ. The CDR3 nucleotides read TGTGCCAGCAGCCAAGTAGGAAGCGGGAGCTACAATGAGCAGTTCTTC. This sequence encodes CASSQVGSGSYNEQFF.

This clonotype was counted ten times or more. This chain joins TRBV12-3 or TRBV12-4 and TRBJ2-4; 7 positions agree with TRBD1. V lost 3 bases and J lost 7; bases outside the gene matches: 6. This CDR3 spans 14 amino acids. The CDR3 sequence: CASSFSETGNIQYF. The CDR3 DNA reads TGTGCCAGCAGTTTTTCGGAGACAGGGAACATTCAGTACTTC.

This clonotype was counted only a few times. The V and J genes are TRBV28 and TRBJ2-1; D remains unclear. CDR1 is MDHEN, CDR2 SYDVKM, per germline. Trimming removed 0 bases at V and 2 bases at J, with 8 bases between. This CDR3 contains 15 residues. The CDR3 nucleotides read TGTGCCAGCAGTTTATGGGCGGTTACCTACAATGAGCAGTTCTTC. Its translation is CASSLWAVTYNEQFF.

The sample holds one count of this clonotype. V usage is TRBV18 and J usage is TRBJ1-1; D call uncertain. The germline V gene has CDR1 KGHSH and CDR2 LQKENI. The V end was cut by 3 bases, the J end by 1 base, with 12 bases between. The CDR3 is 15 residues long. CDR3 amino acids: CASSPRSGGNTEAFF. The DNA for the CDR3 is TGTGCCAGCTCACCCCGGAGTGGTGGGAACACTGAAGCTTTCTTT. The full variable domain, in which reference TRBV18 and TRBJ1-1 provide the parts outside the CDR3, is NAGVMQNPRHLVRRRGQEARLRCSPMKGHSHVYWYRQLPEEGLKFMVYLQKENIIDESGMPKERFSAEFPKEGPSILRIQQVVRGDSAAYFCASSPRSGGNTEAFFGQGTRLTVV.

In regard to this clonotype: This may be a read error, as it is one base from a much larger clone. The rearrangement joins TRBV13 to TRBJ2-1; 8 bases align to TRBD2. CDR1 PRHDT and CDR2 FYEKMQ come from the germline V gene (reference sequence). The CDR3 totals 13 residues. After removal of 3 bases from V and 8 bases from J, the junction contained 3 bases not matched to a gene. In nucleotides, the CDR3 is TGTGCCAGCAGCTTCGGGACTAGGGATGAGCAGTTCTTC. This codes for CASSFGTRDEQFF.